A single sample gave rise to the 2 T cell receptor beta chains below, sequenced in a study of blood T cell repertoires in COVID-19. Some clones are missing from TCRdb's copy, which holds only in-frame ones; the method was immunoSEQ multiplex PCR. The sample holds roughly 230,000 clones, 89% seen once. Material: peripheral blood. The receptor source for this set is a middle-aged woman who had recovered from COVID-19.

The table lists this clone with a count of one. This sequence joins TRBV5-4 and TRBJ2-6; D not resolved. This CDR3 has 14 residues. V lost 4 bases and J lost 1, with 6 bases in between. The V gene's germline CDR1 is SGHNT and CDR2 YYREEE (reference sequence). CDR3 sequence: CASSRESGANVLTF. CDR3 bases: TGTGCCAGCAGCCGAGAGTCTGGGGCCAACGTCCTGACTTTC.

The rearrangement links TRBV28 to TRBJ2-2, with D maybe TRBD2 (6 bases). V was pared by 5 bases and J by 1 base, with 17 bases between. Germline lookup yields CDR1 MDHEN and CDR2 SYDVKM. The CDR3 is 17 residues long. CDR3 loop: CASSMAAEGGNTGELFF. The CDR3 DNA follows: TGTGCCAGCAGTATGGCCGCCGAGGGAGGGAACACCGGGGAGCTGTTTTTT. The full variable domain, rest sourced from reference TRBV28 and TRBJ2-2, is DVKVTQSSRYLVKRTGEKVFLECVQDMDHENMFWYRQDPGLGLRLIYFSYDVKMKEKGDIPEGYSVSREKKERFSLILESASTNQTSMYLCASSMAAEGGNTGELFFGEGSRLTVL.